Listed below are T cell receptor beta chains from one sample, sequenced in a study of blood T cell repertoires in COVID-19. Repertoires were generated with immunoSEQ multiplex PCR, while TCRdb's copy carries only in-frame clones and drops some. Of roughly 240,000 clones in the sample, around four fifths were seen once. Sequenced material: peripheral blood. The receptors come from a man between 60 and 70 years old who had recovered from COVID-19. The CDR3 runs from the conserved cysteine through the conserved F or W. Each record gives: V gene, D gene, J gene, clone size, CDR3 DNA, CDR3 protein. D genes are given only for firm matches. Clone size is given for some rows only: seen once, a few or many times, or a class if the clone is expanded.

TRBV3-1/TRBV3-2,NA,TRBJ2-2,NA,TGTGCCAGCAGCCCCCGACCTTCCCCAGGGCTGTTTTTT,CASSPRPSPGLFF
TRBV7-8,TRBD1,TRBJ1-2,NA,TGTGCCAGCAGCCGGGACAGGGGAGGCGGCTACACCTTC,CASSRDRGGGYTF
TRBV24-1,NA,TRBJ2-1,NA,TGTGCCACCAGTGATTCCCTTATAGGGGCCTCAAACAATGAGCAGTTCTTC,CATSDSLIGASNNEQFF
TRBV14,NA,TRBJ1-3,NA,TGTGCCAGCAGCCAACCTTCTGGAAACACCATATATTTT,CASSQPSGNTIYF
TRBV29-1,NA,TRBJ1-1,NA,TGCAGCGTTGAAGATTGGCAGGGTTCGAACACTGAAGCTTTCTTT,CSVEDWQGSNTEAFF
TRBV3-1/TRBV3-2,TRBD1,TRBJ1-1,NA,TGTGCCAGCAGCCAAGATCACAGGGGGCGAACTGAAGCTTTCTTT,CASSQDHRGRTEAFF
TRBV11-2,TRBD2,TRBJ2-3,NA,TGTGCCAGCAGCATAATGTACCGGGGGGTGGGTCACACAGATACGCAGTATTTT,CASSIMYRGVGHTDTQYF
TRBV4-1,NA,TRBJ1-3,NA,TGCGCCAGCAGCCAAGGCGGCCTCGCAGACTCTGGAAACACCATATATTTT,CASSQGGLADSGNTIYF
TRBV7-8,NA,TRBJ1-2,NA,TGTGCCAGCAGCCCCGGTCCAATTTATGGCTACACCTTC,CASSPGPIYGYTF
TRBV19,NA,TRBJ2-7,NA,TGTGCCAGTAGTATAGATCCGGGAAGCTACGAGCAGTACTTC,CASSIDPGSYEQYF
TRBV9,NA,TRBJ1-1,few,TGTGCCAGCAGCCCCCGGGGGGACATTTACATGAACACTGAAGCTTTCTTT,CASSPRGDIYMNTEAFF
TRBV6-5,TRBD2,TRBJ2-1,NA,TGTGCCAGCAGGAGGGGCGGGGGGACCAATGAGCAGTTCTTC,CASRRGGGTNEQFF
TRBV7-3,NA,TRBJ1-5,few,TGTGCCAGCAGCCTAAACAAAAATCAGCCCCAGCATTTT,CASSLNKNQPQHF
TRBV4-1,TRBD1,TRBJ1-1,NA,TGCGCCAGCAGCGTCGGACAGGTATTAATGAACACTGAAGCTTTCTTT,CASSVGQVLMNTEAFF
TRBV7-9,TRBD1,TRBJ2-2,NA,TGTGCCAGCAGCTTAGCGGGGACAGGGGACACCGGGGAGCTGTTTTTT,CASSLAGTGDTGELFF
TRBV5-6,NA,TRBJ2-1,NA,TGTGCCAGCAGCCAAGGACTAAGCGATGAGCAGTTCTTC,CASSQGLSDEQFF
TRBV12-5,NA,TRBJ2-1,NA,TGTGCTAGTGGTAACAGTCTCAATGAGCAGTTCTTC,CASGNSLNEQFF
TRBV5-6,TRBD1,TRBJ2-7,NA,TGTGCCAGCAGCCGGGGACAGACCTACGAGCAGTACTTC,CASSRGQTYEQYF
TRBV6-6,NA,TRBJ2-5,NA,TGTGCCAGCAGTTTCGGACAGCCGCCAGAGACCCAGTACTTC,CASSFGQPPETQYF
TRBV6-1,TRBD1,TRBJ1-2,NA,TGTGCCAGCAGTGACCGGGACAGAGGCGGCTATGGCTACACCTTC,CASSDRDRGGYGYTF
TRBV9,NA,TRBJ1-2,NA,TGTGCCAGCAGCGCCGGACAGTCGGGCCTTAACTATGGCTACACCTTC,CASSAGQSGLNYGYTF
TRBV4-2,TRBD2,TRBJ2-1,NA,TGTGCCAGCAGCCAAGCCGGGGGGAATGAGCAGTTCTTC,CASSQAGGNEQFF
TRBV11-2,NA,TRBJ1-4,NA,TGTGCCAGCAGCTTATTTATCGGGGTATCTAATGAAAAACTGTTTTTT,CASSLFIGVSNEKLFF
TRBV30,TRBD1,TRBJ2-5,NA,TGTGCCTGGAGTCGGGACAGGGGGCGGGAGACCCAGTACTTC,CAWSRDRGRETQYF
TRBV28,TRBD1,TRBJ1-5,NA,TGTGCCAGCAGTAGACAGGGAGATCAGCCCCAGCATTTT,CASSRQGDQPQHF
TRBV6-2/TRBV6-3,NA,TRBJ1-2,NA,TGTGCCAGCAGCCAAACACAGATCTACACCTTC,CASSQTQIYTF
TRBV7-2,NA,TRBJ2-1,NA,TGTGCCAGTAGCTACGGGACACTCCCTTACAATGAGCAGTTCTTC,CASSYGTLPYNEQFF
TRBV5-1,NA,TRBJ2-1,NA,TGCGCCAGCAGCGGGGGGCTAGCGGAGAGCTACAATGAGCAGTTCTTC,CASSGGLAESYNEQFF
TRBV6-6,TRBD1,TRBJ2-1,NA,TGTGCCAGCACTCGCAACCCCAGGGGGCGCGGCCACAATGAGCAGTTCTTC,CASTRNPRGRGHNEQFF
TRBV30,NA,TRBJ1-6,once,TGTGCCTGGAGAACACAGAGCTCCTATAATTCACCCCTCCACTTT,CAWRTQSSYNSPLHF
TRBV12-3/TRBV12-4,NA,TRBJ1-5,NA,TGTGCCAGCAGGGAGACAGCGATTCAGCCCCAGCATTTT,CASRETAIQPQHF
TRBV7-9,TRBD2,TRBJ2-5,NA,TGTGCCAGCAGCTCAACCCACGGGACTAGCGGGAGGTTAGAGACCCAGTACTTC,CASSSTHGTSGRLETQYF
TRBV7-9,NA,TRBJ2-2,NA,TGTGCCAGCAGCCTCGCGTCGAGGGAGCTGTTTTTT,CASSLASRELFF